Sequencing of this T cell receptor beta chain was carried out in a study of shared clonotypes between healthy human individuals. The authors loaded 200 ng DNA, around 32,000 T cell genomes, into sorted-subset replicate PCRs. Only in-frame clones appear in the TCRdb table, and some are missing; sequencing was by immunoSEQ multiplex PCR. This table has about 1 million clones, about 77% appearing once. CDR1 and CDR2 (germline): WSHSY, SAAADI. The CDR3 has 13 residues. The specimen sequenced was memory CD4+ T cells sorted from blood. As for subset: CD45RA-negative fraction. This clonotype was sampled from a man younger than 35 in good health. The rearrangement uses TRBV10-2 and TRBJ2-5, with 11 bases matching TRBD2. The DNA end lines up better with TRBJ2-7; the J call may be wrong. CDR3 nucleotide sequence: TGCGCCAGCAGAACTAGCGGGGGCGACGAGCAGTACTTC. The encoded protein is CASRTSGGDEQYF.